Presented here are 13 T cell receptor beta chains from one specimen sequenced in a study of long-term antiretroviral therapy in people with HIV. With survey level as its setting, the immunoSEQ assay was v3.0. Repertoires were generated with immunoSEQ multiplex PCR, while TCRdb's copy carries only in-frame clones and drops some. This sample has tens of thousands of clones, with 75% to 90% found just once. Sample: unsorted PBMCs, taken 1.5 years after starting antiretroviral therapy. These receptors came from a man younger than 35 with HIV.

The chain joins TRBV11-2 to TRBJ2-7; D remains unclear. V was cut by 10 bases and J by 0 bases, with 7 bases left in between. The CDR3 runs 11 residues. Germline V lookup: CDR1 SGHAT, CDR2 FQNNGV. The CDR3 reads CATRTSYEQYF. Written as DNA, the CDR3 is TGTGCCACCCGGACCTCCTACGAGCAGTACTTC.

This chain links TRBV6-6 with TRBJ1-4; 7 bases match TRBD1. Looked up from germline, CDR1 is MNHNY and CDR2 is SVGAGI (reference sequence). With V trimmed by 6 bases and J by 5 bases, 6 bases remained unmatched. The CDR3 totals 14 residues. In nucleotides, the CDR3 is TGTGCCAGCAGGCCGGGACAGAGAAATGAAAAACTGTTTTTT. Translating it yields CASRPGQRNEKLFF.

The J gene is TRBJ2-7, the V gene TRBV5-1; D is ambiguous. The CDR3 sequence is 11 residues long. CDR1 is SGHRS, CDR2 YFSETQ, per germline. V shed 5 bases and J shed 7 bases, with 10 bases lying between them. The DNA for the CDR3 is TGCGCCAGCAGTGTGTGGGGTGAGCAGTACTTC. This translates into CASSVWGEQYF.

This chain joins TRBV7-2 and TRBJ1-4, with D unclear. The CDR3 spans 15 residues. Between the trimmed V and J ends, which lost 2 bases and 1 base, there was a span of 8 bases. The germline V gene encodes CDR1 SGHTA and CDR2 FQGNSA. The CDR3 loop is CASSLQALTNEKLFF. The CDR3, as DNA: TGTGCCAGCAGCTTACAGGCGTTAACTAATGAAAAACTGTTTTTT.

V usage is TRBV4-3 and J usage is TRBJ2-7; D is unresolved. The CDR3 is 14 amino acids. CDR1 and CDR2 from the germline V gene are LGHNA and YSLEER. V lost 0 bases, J lost 4 bases, and 10 bases lay in between. CDR3 sequence (DNA): TGCGCCAGCAGCCAAGATCAATGGCCATACGAGCAGTACTTC. This encodes CASSQDQWPYEQYF.

This chain joins TRBV18 and TRBJ2-5; D gene unclear. This CDR3 contains 13 residues. Trimming left V 5 bases short and J 4 bases short, with 11 bases between. Germline V gene data show CDR1 as KGHSH and CDR2 as LQKENI. The CDR3: CASSSLIRETQYF. DNA of the CDR3: TGTGCCAGCTCATCTCTTATCCGAGAGACCCAGTACTTC.

The rearrangement uses TRBV2 and TRBJ2-7; D gene uncertain. V lost 3 bases to trimming and J lost 0 bases, with 6 bases between them. The germline V gene encodes CDR1 SNHLY and CDR2 FYNNEI. This CDR3 contains 13 residues. CDR3 DNA sequence: TGTGCCAGCAGTGACGGATTCTCCTACGAGCAGTACTTC. Protein product: CASSDGFSYEQYF. Using reference TRBV2 and TRBJ2-7 for the parts outside the CDR3, the full variable domain is EPEVTQTPSHQVTQMGQEVILRCVPISNHLYFYWYRQILGQKVEFLVSFYNNEISEKSEIFDDQFSVERPDGSNFTLKIRSTKLEDSAMYFCASSDGFSYEQYFGPGTRLTVT.

The chain combines TRBV5-4 with TRBJ2-2; D gene ambiguous. Germline CDR1 is SGHNT and CDR2 is YYREEE (reference sequence). V was cut by 0 bases and J by 5 bases, with 8 bases left in between. This CDR3 is built from 14 residues. CDR3 DNA sequence: TGTGCCAGCAGCTTGGGGGCAGGAACCGGGGAGCTGTTTTTT. It codes for CASSLGAGTGELFF.

The chain couples TRBV4-3 to TRBJ1-4; 7 nucleotides align to TRBD1. The germline V gene encodes CDR1 LGHNA and CDR2 YSLEER. J gave up 6 bases and V 2 bases, and 6 bases lay outside the gene matches. This CDR3 region has 15 residues. The CDR3 sequence is CASSQYPGGDEKLFF. CDR3 DNA: TGCGCCAGCAGCCAATACCCAGGGGGGGATGAAAAACTGTTTTTT.

This chain joins TRBV28 and TRBJ1-5; the D is unclear. The V gene lost 2 bases and the J gene lost 0 bases, with 8 bases spanning the gap. The CDR3 covers 15 residues. Germline V CDR1 and CDR2: MDHEN, SYDVKM. The chain's CDR3 is CASSLPQYSNQPQHF. CDR3 sequence (DNA): TGTGCCAGCAGTTTACCTCAGTATAGCAATCAGCCCCAGCATTTT.

This sequence joins TRBV15 and TRBJ2-7; TRBD2 agrees at 7 bases. Looked up from germline, CDR1 is LNHNV and CDR2 is YYDKDF (reference sequence). The CDR3 loop spans 14 amino acids. V shed 5 bases, J shed 5 bases, and the junction held 9 bases outside the gene matches. The CDR3 sequence: CATSGVGLEDEQYF. The CDR3 DNA is TGTGCCACCAGCGGAGTTGGACTAGAAGACGAGCAGTACTTC.

The chain carries TRBV5-1 and TRBJ2-1; D is unresolved. Germline values: CDR1 SGHRS, CDR2 YFSETQ. There are 14 residues in the CDR3. With 1 base removed from V and 10 bases from J, the gap between germline ends came to 15 bases. The CDR3 sequence is CASSLSGSGGEQFF. DNA for the CDR3: TGCGCCAGCAGCTTGTCCGGGTCGGGTGGCGAGCAGTTCTTC.

This chain uses TRBV7-2 with TRBJ2-3; 7 bases align to TRBD1. Per germline, CDR1 SGHTA and CDR2 FQGNSA. The CDR3 spans 14 residues. V was clipped by 8 bases and J by 4 bases; unmatched bases: 9. CDR3 in DNA: TGTGCCAGCGGGACACAAGGGGGCGCAGATACGCAGTATTTT. Translating it yields CASGTQGGADTQYF.